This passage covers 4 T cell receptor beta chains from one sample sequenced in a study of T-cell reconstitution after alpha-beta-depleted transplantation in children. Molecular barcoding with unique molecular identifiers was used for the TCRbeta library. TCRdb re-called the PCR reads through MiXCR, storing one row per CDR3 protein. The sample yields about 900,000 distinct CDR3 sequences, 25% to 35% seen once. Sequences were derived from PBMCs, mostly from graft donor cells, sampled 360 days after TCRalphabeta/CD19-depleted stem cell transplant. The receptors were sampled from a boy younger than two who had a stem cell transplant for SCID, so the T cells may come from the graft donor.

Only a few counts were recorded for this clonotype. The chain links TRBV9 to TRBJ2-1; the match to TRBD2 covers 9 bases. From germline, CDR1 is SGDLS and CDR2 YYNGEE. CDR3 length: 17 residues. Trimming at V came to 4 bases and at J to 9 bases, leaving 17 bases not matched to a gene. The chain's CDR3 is CASSSHQRGALLGEQFF. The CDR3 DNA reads TGTGCCAGCAGCTCTCATCAGCGGGGGGCCCTTTTGGGTGAGCAGTTCTTC.

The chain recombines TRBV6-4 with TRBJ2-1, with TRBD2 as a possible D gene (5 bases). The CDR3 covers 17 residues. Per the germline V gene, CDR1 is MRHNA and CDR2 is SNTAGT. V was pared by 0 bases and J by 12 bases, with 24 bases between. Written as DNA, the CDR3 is TGTGCCAGCAGTGACTCGAGTAGTAGCGCGGCCCTTTATCGGCAGTTCTTC. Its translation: CASSDSSSSAALYRQFF.

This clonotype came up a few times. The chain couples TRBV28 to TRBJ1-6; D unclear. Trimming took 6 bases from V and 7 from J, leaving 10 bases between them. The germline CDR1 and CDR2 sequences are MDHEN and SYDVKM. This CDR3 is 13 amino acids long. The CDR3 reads CASRNQRNSPLHF. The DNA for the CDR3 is TGTGCCAGCAGAAACCAGAGAAATTCACCCCTCCACTTT.

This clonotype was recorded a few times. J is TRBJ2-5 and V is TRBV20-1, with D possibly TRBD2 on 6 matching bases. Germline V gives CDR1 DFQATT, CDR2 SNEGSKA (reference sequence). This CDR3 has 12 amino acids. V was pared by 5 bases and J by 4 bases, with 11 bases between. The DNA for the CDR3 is TGCAGTGCTTTGGCTAGCGTAGAGACCCAGTACTTC. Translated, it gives CSALASVETQYF.